This TCR beta chain stems from a study of graft-versus-host responses after intestinal transplantation. In the study overall: As for transplant type, recipients had multivisceral, liver-intestinal, or isolated intestinal grafts. Anti-thymocyte globulin induction, then tacrolimus and steroids for around 3 years, went to all recipients. General study points: Circulating GvH clones peaking coincided with falling HvG clones soon after transplant.

Trimming pared 7 bases from V and 1 base from J, leaving 10 bases between. The CDR3 is 14 amino acids. Germline CDR1 reads LNHDA; CDR2 reads SQIVND (reference sequence). The table came from immunoSEQ multiplex PCR; TCRdb's copy has only in-frame clones and leaves some out. The repertoire holds tens of thousands of clones, with 91% as singletons. Details on this clone: Its antigen is not identified.

V is TRBV19 and J is TRBJ2-2; the D is unclear. Sequences were derived from unstimulated CD4+ T cells sorted from spleen or lymph node cells, sampled before intestinal transplant. This TCR was sampled from a human donor who received an intestinal transplant. The DNA of the CDR3 is TGTGCCAGTACCAGCACTATGAACACCGGGGAGCTGTTTTTT. Residues: CASTSTMNTGELFF.